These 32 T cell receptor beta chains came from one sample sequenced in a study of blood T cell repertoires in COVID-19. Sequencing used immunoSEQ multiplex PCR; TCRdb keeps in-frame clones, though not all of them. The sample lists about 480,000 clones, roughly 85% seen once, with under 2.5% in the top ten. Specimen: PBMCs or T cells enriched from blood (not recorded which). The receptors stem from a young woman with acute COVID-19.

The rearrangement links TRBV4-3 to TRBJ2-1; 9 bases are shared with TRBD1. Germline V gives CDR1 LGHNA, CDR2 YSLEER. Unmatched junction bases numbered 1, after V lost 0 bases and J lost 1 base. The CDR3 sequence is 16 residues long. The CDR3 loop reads CASSQEGTGSYNEQFF. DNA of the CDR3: TGCGCCAGCAGCCAAGAGGGGACAGGGTCCTACAATGAGCAGTTCTTC.

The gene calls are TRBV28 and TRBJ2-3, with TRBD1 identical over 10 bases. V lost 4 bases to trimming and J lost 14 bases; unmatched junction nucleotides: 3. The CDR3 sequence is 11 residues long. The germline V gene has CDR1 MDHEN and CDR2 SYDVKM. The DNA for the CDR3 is TGTGCCAGCAGTTACCGGGACAGGGGGTATTTT. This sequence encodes CASSYRDRGYF. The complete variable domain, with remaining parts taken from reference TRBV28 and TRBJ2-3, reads DVKVTQSSRYLVKRTGEKVFLECVQDMDHENMFWYRQDPGLGLRLIYFSYDVKMKEKGDIPEGYSVSREKKERFSLILESASTNQTSMYLCASSYRDRGYFGPGTRLTVL.

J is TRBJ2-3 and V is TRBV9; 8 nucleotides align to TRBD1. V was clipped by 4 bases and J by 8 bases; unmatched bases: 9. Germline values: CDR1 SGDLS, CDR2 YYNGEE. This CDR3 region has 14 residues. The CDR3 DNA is TGTGCCAGCAGCCATACGGACAGGGCAGGTACGCAGTATTTT. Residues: CASSHTDRAGTQYF. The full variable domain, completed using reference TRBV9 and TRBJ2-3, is DSGVTQTPKHLITATGQRVTLRCSPRSGDLSVYWYQQSLDQGLQFLIQYYNGEERAKGNILERFSAQQFPDLHSELNLSSLELGDSALYFCASSHTDRAGTQYFGPGTRLTVL.

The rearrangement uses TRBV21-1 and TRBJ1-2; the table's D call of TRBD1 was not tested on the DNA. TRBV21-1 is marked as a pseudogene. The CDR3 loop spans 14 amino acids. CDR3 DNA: TGTGCCAGCAGCCACACCGGGACACCCTATGGCTACACCTTC. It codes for CASSHTGTPYGYTF.

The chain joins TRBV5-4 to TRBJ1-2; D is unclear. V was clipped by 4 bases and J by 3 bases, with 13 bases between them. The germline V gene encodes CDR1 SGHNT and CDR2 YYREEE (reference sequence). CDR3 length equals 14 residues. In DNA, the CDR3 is TGTGCCAGCAGCCCCCTAGGCGGTGACTATGGCTACACCTTC. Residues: CASSPLGGDYGYTF.

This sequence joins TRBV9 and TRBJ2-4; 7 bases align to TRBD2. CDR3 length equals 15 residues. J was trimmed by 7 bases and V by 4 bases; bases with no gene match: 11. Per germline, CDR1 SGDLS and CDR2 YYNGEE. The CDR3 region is CASSPHGGGKNIQYF. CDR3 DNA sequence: TGTGCCAGCAGCCCCCATGGGGGGGGTAAGAACATTCAGTACTTC.

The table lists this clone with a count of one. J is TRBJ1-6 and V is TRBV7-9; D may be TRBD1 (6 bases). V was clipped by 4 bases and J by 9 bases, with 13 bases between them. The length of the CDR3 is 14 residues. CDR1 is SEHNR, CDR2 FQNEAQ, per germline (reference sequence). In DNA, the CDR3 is TGTGCCAGCAGCTCAAGGGGGTTGGGTTCACCCCTCCACTTT. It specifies CASSSRGLGSPLHF.

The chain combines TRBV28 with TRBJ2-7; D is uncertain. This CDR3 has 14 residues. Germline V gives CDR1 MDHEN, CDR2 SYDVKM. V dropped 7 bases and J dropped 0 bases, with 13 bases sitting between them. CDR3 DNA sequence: TGTGCCAGCATCTCCCGCTCTAGCTCCTACGAGCAGTACTTC. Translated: CASISRSSSYEQYF.

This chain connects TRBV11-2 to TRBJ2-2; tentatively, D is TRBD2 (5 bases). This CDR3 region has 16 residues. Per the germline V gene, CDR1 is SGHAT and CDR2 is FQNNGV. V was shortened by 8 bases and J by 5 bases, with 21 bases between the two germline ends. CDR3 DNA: TGTGCCAGCGACCGGCCCTCCGGGAAATTTACCGGGGAGCTGTTTTTT. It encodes CASDRPSGKFTGELFF.

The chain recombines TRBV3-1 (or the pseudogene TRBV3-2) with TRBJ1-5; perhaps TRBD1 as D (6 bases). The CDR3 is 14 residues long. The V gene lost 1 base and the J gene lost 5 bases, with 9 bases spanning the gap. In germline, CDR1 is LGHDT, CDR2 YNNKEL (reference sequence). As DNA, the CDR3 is TGTGCCAGCAGCCAAGGACAGGTCCATCAGCCCCAGCATTTT. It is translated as CASSQGQVHQPQHF.

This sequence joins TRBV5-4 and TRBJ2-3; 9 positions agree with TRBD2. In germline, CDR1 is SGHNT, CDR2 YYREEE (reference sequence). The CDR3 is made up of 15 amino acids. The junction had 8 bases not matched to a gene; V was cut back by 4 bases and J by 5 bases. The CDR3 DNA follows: TGTGCCAGCAGCGAACCGGGACTAGCAATAGATACGCAGTATTTT. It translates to CASSEPGLAIDTQYF.

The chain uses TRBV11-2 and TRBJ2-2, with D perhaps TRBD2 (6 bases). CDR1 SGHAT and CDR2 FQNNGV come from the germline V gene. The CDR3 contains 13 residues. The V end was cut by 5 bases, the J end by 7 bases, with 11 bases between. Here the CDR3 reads CASSPGRIGELFF. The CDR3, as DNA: TGTGCCAGCAGCCCAGGGAGGATCGGGGAGCTGTTTTTT.

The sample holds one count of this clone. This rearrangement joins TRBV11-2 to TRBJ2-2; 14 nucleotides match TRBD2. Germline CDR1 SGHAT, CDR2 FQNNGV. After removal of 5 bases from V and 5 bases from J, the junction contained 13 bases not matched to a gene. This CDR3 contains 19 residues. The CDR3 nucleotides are TGTGCCAGCAGCCACCGTGGACTAGCGGGAGGCCCTACGACCGGGGAGCTGTTTTTT. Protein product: CASSHRGLAGGPTTGELFF. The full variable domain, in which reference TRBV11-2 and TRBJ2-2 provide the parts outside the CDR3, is EAGVAQSPRYKIIEKRQSVAFWCNPISGHATLYWYQQILGQGPKLLIQFQNNGVVDDSQLPKDRFSAERLKGVDSTLKIQPAKLEDSAVYLCASSHRGLAGGPTTGELFFGEGSRLTVL.

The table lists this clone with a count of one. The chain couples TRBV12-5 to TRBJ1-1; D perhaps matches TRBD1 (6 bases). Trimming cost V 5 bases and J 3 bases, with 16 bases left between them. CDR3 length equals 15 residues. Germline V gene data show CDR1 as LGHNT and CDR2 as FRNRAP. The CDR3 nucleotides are TGTGCTAGTGGTCAAAGAACAGGGTTTGACACTGAAGCTTTCTTT. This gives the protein CASGQRTGFDTEAFF.

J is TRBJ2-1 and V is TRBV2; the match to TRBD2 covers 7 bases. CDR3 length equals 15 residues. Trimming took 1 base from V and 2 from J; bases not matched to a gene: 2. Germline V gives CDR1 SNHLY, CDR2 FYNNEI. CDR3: CASSEGGRAYNEQFF. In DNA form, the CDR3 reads TGTGCCAGCAGTGAAGGAGGGAGGGCCTACAATGAGCAGTTCTTC.

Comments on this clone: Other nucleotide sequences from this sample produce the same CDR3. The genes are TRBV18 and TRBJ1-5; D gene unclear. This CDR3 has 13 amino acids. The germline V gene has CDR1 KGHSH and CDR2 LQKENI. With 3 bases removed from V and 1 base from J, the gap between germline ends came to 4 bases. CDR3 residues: CASSPGSNQPQHF. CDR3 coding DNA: TGTGCCAGCTCACCGGGCAGCAATCAGCCCCAGCATTTT.

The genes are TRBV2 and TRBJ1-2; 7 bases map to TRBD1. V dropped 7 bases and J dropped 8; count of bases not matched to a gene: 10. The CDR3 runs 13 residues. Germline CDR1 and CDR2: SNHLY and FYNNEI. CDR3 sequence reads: CASNVNRGEGYTF. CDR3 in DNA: TGTGCCAGCAATGTAAACAGGGGAGAGGGCTACACCTTC.

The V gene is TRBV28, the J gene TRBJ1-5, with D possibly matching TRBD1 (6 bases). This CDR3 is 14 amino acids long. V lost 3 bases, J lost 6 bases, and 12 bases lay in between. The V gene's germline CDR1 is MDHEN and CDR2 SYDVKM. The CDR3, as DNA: TGTGCCAGCAGTTTTTTAGGGGGTGGTCAGCCCCAGCATTTT. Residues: CASSFLGGGQPQHF.

The CDR3 DNA follows: TGTGCCAGCAGTCCCCTCGGTGTGGGGCTGGAACGTAATGAAAAACTGTTTTTT. Residues: CASSPLGVGLERNEKLFF. The chain combines TRBV27 with TRBJ1-4, with a tentative D call TRBD1 (5 bases). In germline, CDR1 is MNHEY, CDR2 SMNVEV (reference sequence). The CDR3 is 18 amino acids. Between the trimmed V and J ends, which lost 5 bases and 4 bases, there was a span of 23 bases.

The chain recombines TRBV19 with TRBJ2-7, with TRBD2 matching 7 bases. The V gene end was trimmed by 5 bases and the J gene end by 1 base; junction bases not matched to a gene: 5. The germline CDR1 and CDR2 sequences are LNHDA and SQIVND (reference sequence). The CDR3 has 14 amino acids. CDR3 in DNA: TGTGCCAGTAGTGCCGGACTAGAATCCTACGAGCAGTACTTC. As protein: CASSAGLESYEQYF.

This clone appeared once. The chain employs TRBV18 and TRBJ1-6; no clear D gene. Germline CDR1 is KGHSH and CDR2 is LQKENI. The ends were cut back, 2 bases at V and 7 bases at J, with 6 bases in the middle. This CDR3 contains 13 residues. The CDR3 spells CASSPGRNSPLHF. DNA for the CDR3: TGTGCCAGCTCACCAGGGAGGAATTCACCCCTCCACTTT.

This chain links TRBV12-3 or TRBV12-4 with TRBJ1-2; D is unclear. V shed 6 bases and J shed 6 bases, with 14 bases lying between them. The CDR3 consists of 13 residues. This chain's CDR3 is CASSGIRSDGYTF. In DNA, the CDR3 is TGTGCCAGCAGCGGAATTCGGAGCGATGGCTACACCTTC.

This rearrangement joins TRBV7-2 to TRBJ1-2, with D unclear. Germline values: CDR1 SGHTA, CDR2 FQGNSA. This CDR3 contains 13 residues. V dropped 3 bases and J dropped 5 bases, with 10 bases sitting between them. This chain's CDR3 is CASSFNGAYGYTF. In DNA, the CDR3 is TGTGCCAGCAGCTTCAATGGTGCGTATGGCTACACCTTC.

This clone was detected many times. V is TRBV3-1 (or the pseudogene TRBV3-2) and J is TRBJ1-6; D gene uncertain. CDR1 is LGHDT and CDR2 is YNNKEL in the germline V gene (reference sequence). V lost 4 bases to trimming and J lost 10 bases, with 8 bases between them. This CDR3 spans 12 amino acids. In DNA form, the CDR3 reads TGTGCCAGCAGCCTATCACAATCACCCCTCCACTTT. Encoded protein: CASSLSQSPLHF.

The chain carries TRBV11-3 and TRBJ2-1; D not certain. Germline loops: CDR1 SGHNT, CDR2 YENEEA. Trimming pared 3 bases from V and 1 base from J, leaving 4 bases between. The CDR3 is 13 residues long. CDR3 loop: CASSLRSYNEQFF. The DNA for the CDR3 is TGTGCCAGCAGCTTGAGATCCTACAATGAGCAGTTCTTC.

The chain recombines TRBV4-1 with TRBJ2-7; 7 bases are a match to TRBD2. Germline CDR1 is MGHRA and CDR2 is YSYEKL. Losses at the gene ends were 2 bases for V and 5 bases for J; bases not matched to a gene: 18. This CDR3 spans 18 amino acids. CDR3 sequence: CASSQRPKTGGEANEQYF. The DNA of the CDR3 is TGCGCCAGCAGCCAAAGACCCAAGACGGGAGGAGAGGCGAACGAGCAGTACTTC.

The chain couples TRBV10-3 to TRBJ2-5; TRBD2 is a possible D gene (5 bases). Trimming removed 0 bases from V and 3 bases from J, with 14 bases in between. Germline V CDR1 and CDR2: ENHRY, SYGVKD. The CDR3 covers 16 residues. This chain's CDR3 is CAISESNEGPKETQYF. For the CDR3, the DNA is TGTGCCATCAGTGAGTCGAACGAGGGCCCAAAAGAGACCCAGTACTTC.

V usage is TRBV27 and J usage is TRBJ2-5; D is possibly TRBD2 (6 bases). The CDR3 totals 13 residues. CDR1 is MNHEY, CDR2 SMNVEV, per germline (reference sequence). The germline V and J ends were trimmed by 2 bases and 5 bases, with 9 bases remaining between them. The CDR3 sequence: CASSLGGSETQYF. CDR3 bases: TGTGCCAGCAGTTTAGGGGGGAGTGAGACCCAGTACTTC.

The CDR3 sequence: CASSSTDRAVAFF. The CDR3 nucleotides are TGTGCCAGCAGTTCGACGGACAGGGCGGTTGCTTTCTTT. The J gene is TRBJ1-1, the V gene TRBV6-2 or TRBV6-3, with 8 bases identical to TRBD1. Germline CDR1 is MNHEY and CDR2 is SVGEGT. Unmatched junction bases numbered 9, after V lost 4 bases and J lost 11 bases. This CDR3 is built from 13 residues.

The CDR3: CASSQGGGAVEQYF. In DNA, the CDR3 is TGCGCCAGCAGCCAAGGCGGGGGAGCAGTTGAGCAGTACTTC. This chain joins TRBV4-3 and TRBJ2-7, with 7 bases lining up with TRBD2. The germline CDR1 and CDR2 sequences are LGHNA and YSLEER. Unmatched junction bases numbered 7, after V lost 1 base and J lost 7 bases. The CDR3 spans 14 residues.

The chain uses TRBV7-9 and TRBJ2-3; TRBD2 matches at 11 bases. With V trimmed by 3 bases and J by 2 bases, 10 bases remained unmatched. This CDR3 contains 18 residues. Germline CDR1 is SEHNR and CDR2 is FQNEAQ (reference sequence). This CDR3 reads CASSFYRTSGPYTDTQYF. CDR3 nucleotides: TGTGCCAGCAGCTTCTATCGGACTAGCGGGCCTTACACAGATACGCAGTATTTT. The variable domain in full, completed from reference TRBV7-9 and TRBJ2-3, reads DTGVSQNPRHKITKRGQNVTFRCDPISEHNRLYWYRQTLGQGPEFLTYFQNEAQLEKSRLLSDRFSAERPKGSFSTLEIQRTEQGDSAMYLCASSFYRTSGPYTDTQYFGPGTRLTVL.

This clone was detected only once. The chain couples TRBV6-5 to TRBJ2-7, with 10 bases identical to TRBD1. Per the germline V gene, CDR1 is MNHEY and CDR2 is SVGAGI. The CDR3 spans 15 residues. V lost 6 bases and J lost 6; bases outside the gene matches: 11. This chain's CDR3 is CASSQDRGILREQYF. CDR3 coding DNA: TGTGCCAGCAGCCAGGACAGGGGGATATTGCGCGAGCAGTACTTC.